These T cell receptor beta chains were read from a single sample in a study of blood T cell repertoires in COVID-19. Repertoires were generated with immunoSEQ multiplex PCR, while TCRdb's copy carries only in-frame clones and drops some. The sample lists over 85,000 clones; roughly 85% were seen once. Sequences were obtained from peripheral blood. Source of these receptors: a man older than 75 with acute or convalescent COVID-19. Both conserved end residues are part of each CDR3. A D gene is named only where the DNA matches it firmly. Clone size is not always given. Where it is, it says once, few, many or a class for expanded clones.

- TRBJ2-7 - TRBV28 12 TGTGCCAGCAGAACAGGGACCGGAGAGCAGTACTTC CASRTGTGEQYF
- TRBJ2-7 - TRBV28 14 TGTGCCAGCAGCCTACCCGGGACATCCTACGAGCAGTACTTC CASSLPGTSYEQYF
- TRBJ1-2 - TRBV4-3 15 TGCGCCAGCAGCCAAGAACAGGGTCTCAACTATGGCTACACCTTC CASSQEQGLNYGYTF
- TRBJ1-1 - TRBV19 13 TGTGCCAGTACTCAGGGTTCGAACACTGAAGCTTTCTTT CASTQGSNTEAFF
- TRBJ2-3 - TRBV7-9 13 TGTGCCAGCAGCTTAGCAGCGACAGATACGCAGTATTTT CASSLAATDTQYF
- TRBJ2-7 - TRBV6-5 13 TGTGCCAGCAGCATTGTCAGGGGATACGAGCAGTACTTC CASSIVRGYEQYF
TRBD2 TRBJ2-7 - TRBV20-1 14 TGCAGTGCTAGTGTCAGCGGGAGGGGCTACGAGCAGTACTTC CSASVSGRGYEQYF
TRBD2 TRBJ2-1 - TRBV19 16 TGTGCCAGTAGTATGGGGGGACTAGCGGGAGGGAGTGAGCAGTTCTTC CASSMGGLAGGSEQFF
- TRBJ2-1 once TRBV7-2 13 TGTGCCAGCCACATTGCATCCTACAATGAGCAGTTCTTC CASHIASYNEQFF
- TRBJ1-2 - TRBV5-1 15 TGCGCCAGCAGCTTGCCTGACCGGGACACCTCGGGCTACACCTTC CASSLPDRDTSGYTF
TRBD1 TRBJ1-1 - TRBV28 17 TGTGCCAGCAGTCCATGGACAGGGGCGGGTCTGGACACTGAAGCTTTCTTT CASSPWTGAGLDTEAFF
- TRBJ2-2 - TRBV24-1 15 TGTGCCACCAGTAAATTAGACCAGGCTCCCGGGGAGCTGTTTTTT CATSKLDQAPGELFF
TRBD2 TRBJ2-2 - TRBV5-4 15 TGTGCCAGCTTTTCGGGACTATCGAACACCGGGGAGCTGTTTTTT CASFSGLSNTGELFF
- TRBJ1-2 - TRBV5-4 15 TGTGCCAGCAGCCGTAATACTGAGGTGGGCTATGGCTACACCTTC CASSRNTEVGYGYTF
- TRBJ2-1 - TRBV19 13 TGTGCCAGTAGTCCATGGCCTTACAATGAGCAGTTCTTC CASSPWPYNEQFF
- TRBJ2-5 few TRBV18 11 TGTGCCAGCTCACCCAAAGAGACCCAGTACTTC CASSPKETQYF
TRBD1 TRBJ2-7 - TRBV2 15 TGTGCCAGCAGTGAAGCGCAGGACAGGGGGTTCGAGCAGTACTTC CASSEAQDRGFEQYF
- TRBJ2-7 once TRBV28 14 TGTGCCAGCAGTTTTAGCAGGGGGAGGTACGAGCAGTACTTC CASSFSRGRYEQYF
TRBD1 TRBJ1-5 - TRBV6-1 16 TGTGCCAGCAGTGAGACAGGGGGAAATAGCAATCAGCCCCAGCATTTT CASSETGGNSNQPQHF
TRBD1 TRBJ1-5 - TRBV18 16 TGTGCCAGCTCACCCACCGGGACAGGGGGTAATCAGCCCCAGCATTTT CASSPTGTGGNQPQHF
- TRBJ2-1 - TRBV4-2 12 TGTGCCAGCAGCCAAGTTACGGGTGAGCAGTTCTTC CASSQVTGEQFF
TRBD2 TRBJ2-3 - TRBV30 16 TGTGCCTGGAGTCTAGCGGGAGTTCTACGTCCAGATACGCAGTATTTT CAWSLAGVLRPDTQYF